A selection of T cell receptor beta chains follows, all from one sample in a study of cytomegalovirus exposure and HLA in healthy donors. TCRdb's table, derived via immunoSEQ multiplex PCR, lists solely in-frame clones and lacks some. Among some 200,000 clones listed, 80% to 85% were seen once. Input material: PBMCs. Source of these receptors: a woman under 30 in good health and CMV-seropositive. Both conserved end residues are part of each CDR3. A D gene is named only where the DNA matches it firmly. Clone size is shown for a subset of rows, as once, few, many or a class of expanded clone.

clone_size cdr3_length j_call v_call d_call cdr3_nt cdr3_aa
. 17 TRBJ1-2 TRBV29-1 TRBD1 TGCAGCGTTGAAGAGCGTGGGGGGCCAGGGGGCGGATATGGCTACACCTTC CSVEERGGPGGGYGYTF
. 15 TRBJ2-7 TRBV2 . TGTGCCAGCAGTGGGGTAGACTACTCGATCTACGAGCAGTACTTC CASSGVDYSIYEQYF
. 15 TRBJ1-1 TRBV6-6 . TGTGCCAGCAGTTACGGTGCCGGGGTCAACACTGAAGCTTTCTTT CASSYGAGVNTEAFF
. 16 TRBJ1-2 TRBV7-6 . TGTGCCAGCAGCTTAGGGGGACGGGGGGCAGGGAATGGCTACACCTTC CASSLGGRGAGNGYTF
few 15 TRBJ1-4 TRBV11-2 TRBD1 TGTGCCAGCAGCTCCTCAACAGGGGGCGGGGAAAAACTGTTTTTT CASSSSTGGGEKLFF
. 17 TRBJ2-3 TRBV5-6 TRBD1 TGTGCCAGCAAACCAATGAAAGACAGGGCTAGCACAGATACGCAGTATTTT CASKPMKDRASTDTQYF
. 14 TRBJ2-5 TRBV7-8 . TGTGCCAGCAGCCCTCTTACGGGTGGAGAGACCCAGTACTTC CASSPLTGGETQYF
. 14 TRBJ2-7 TRBV19 TRBD1 TGTGCCAGTAGTATTGGGACAGGAGACTACGAGCAGTACTTC CASSIGTGDYEQYF
. 11 TRBJ2-5 TRBV2 . TGTGCCAGCAGGTGGGCGGAGACCCAGTACTTC CASRWAETQYF
few 12 TRBJ1-3 TRBV18 . TGTGCCAGCTCACCAGAGGGAAACACCATATATTTT CASSPEGNTIYF
. 14 TRBJ1-5 TRBV19 . TGTGCCACCAGCCCTAGGAATAGCAATCAGCCCCAGCATTTT CATSPRNSNQPQHF
. 14 TRBJ1-5 TRBV7-2 . TGTGCCAGCAGCGACCTCGTGACGGGTCAGCCCCAGCATTTT CASSDLVTGQPQHF
. 13 TRBJ1-2 TRBV7-8 . TGTGCCAGCAGCTTGGGGGCTCGGAAATTCTACACCTTC CASSLGARKFYTF
. 17 TRBJ2-3 TRBV4-2 TRBD2 TGTGCCAGCAGCCAAGATCTTACTAGCGGGGGGGAGGATACGCAGTATTTT CASSQDLTSGGEDTQYF
. 13 TRBJ1-1 TRBV2 TRBD1 TGTGCCACGGGGACAGAAATAAACCTTGAAGCTTTCTTT CATGTEINLEAFF
. 16 TRBJ2-1 TRBV5-1 TRBD2 TGCGCCAGCAGCTTGTTTACTAGCGGGGGGCTTGAGGAGCAGTTCTTC CASSLFTSGGLEEQFF
. 13 TRBJ2-5 TRBV13 . TGTGCCAGCAGCGGAACAGGGACGGGGACCCAGTACTTC CASSGTGTGTQYF
. 15 TRBJ2-1 TRBV4-1 TRBD1 TGCGCCAGCAGCCAAGTAGGGACAGGGGGCAATGAGCAGTTCTTC CASSQVGTGGNEQFF
. 15 TRBJ2-2 TRBV2 TRBD1 TGTGCCAGCAGGCCGGGACAGGGGTACACCGGGGAGCTGTTTTTT CASRPGQGYTGELFF
. 15 TRBJ2-2 TRBV5-4 . TGTGCCAGCAGCTTGGGGGGGCGTGGTACCGGGGAGCTGTTTTTT CASSLGGRGTGELFF
once 12 TRBJ1-2 TRBV30 TRBD1 TGTGCCTGGAGGCTCAGGGGGGATGGCTACACCTTC CAWRLRGDGYTF
. 17 TRBJ2-1 TRBV19 TRBD2 TGTGCCAGTAGTCGAGCCGGGACTAGCGGGGGGTACAATGAGCAGTTCTTC CASSRAGTSGGYNEQFF
. 16 TRBJ1-1 TRBV6-5 . TGTGCCAGCAGTTCGGAACCGGGACAAAAGAACACTGAAGCTTTCTTT CASSSEPGQKNTEAFF
. 13 TRBJ2-7 TRBV19 . TGTGCCAGTAGTGTCGGACAGACCTACGAGCAGTACTTC CASSVGQTYEQYF
. 12 TRBJ2-3 TRBV29-1 . TGCAGCGTTGAGGGCCGAACAGATACGCAGTATTTT CSVEGRTDTQYF
. 12 TRBJ2-7 TRBV7-9 . TGTGCCAGCAGCTGGCTAGCATCCGAGCAGTACTTC CASSWLASEQYF
. 12 TRBJ1-1 TRBV6-5 . TGTGCCAGCCGGCCGGGGAACACTGAAGCTTTCTTT CASRPGNTEAFF
. 14 TRBJ2-3 TRBV18 . TGTGCCAGCTCACCAGACTATTCTGAAGATACGCAGTATTTT CASSPDYSEDTQYF
. 14 TRBJ1-2 TRBV6-4 . TGTGCCAGCAGTGTGTCCCCTCGGGGCTATGGCTACACCTTC CASSVSPRGYGYTF
. 18 TRBJ2-3 TRBV11-2 TRBD2 TGTGCCAGCAGCTCCCCCCTATTAGCGGGGGCGAACACAGATACGCAGTATTTT CASSSPLLAGANTDTQYF
. 16 TRBJ2-4 TRBV4-1 . TGCGCCAGCAGCCAAGTGGTCGGCGGGGCTCAAAACATTCAGTACTTC CASSQVVGGAQNIQYF
once 15 TRBJ1-4 TRBV9 TRBD1 TGTGCCAGCAGCGCACAGGGGGTAACTAATGAAAAACTGTTTTTT CASSAQGVTNEKLFF
. 14 TRBJ2-5 TRBV9 TRBD1 TGTGCCAGCAGCCCCGGGACAGGGGCGGGGACCCAGTACTTC CASSPGTGAGTQYF
. 15 TRBJ1-6 TRBV9 . TGTGCCAGCAGCGCTTCGGACAGCTTTAATTCACCCCTCCACTTT CASSASDSFNSPLHF
. 13 TRBJ1-6 TRBV11-3 . TGTGCCAGCAGCCTAGGGGGAGGGCAACCCCTCCACTTT CASSLGGGQPLHF
. 16 TRBJ1-5 TRBV28 TRBD1 TGTGCCACCTCATACCCCGCCGGGACAGGGAGTCAGCCCCAGCATTTT CATSYPAGTGSQPQHF
. 14 TRBJ2-2 TRBV7-9 TRBD2 TGTGCCAGCAGCACGGGACTAGCGGGTACTGAGCTGTTTTTT CASSTGLAGTELFF
. 19 TRBJ2-3 TRBV13 TRBD2 TGTGCCAGCACCGTAAGAGGGACTAGCGGGGCCCTGGGATTAGATACGCAGTATTTT CASTVRGTSGALGLDTQYF
. 15 TRBJ2-3 TRBV29-1 TRBD2 TGCAGCTCTCGTGGATTTAGCGGGGGGGCAGATACGCAGTATTTT CSSRGFSGGADTQYF
. 14 TRBJ1-3 TRBV9 . TGTGCCAGCAGCGTGGGCAGGGGCACGGACACCATATATTTT CASSVGRGTDTIYF
. 15 TRBJ2-1 TRBV15 . TGTGCCACCAGCAGAGATAACCTAGGTTCGAATGAGCAGTTCTTC CATSRDNLGSNEQFF
. 16 TRBJ1-1 TRBV9 . TGTGCCAGCAGCGGTTCCGAACAGGGCGGGAACACTGAAGCTTTCTTT CASSGSEQGGNTEAFF
. 16 TRBJ1-6 TRBV5-6 . TGTGCCAGCAGCTTTGGGCGCCAGACCTCATACCAGTCTATCCACTTT CASSFGRQTSYQSIHF
. 15 TRBJ2-2 TRBV5-6 TRBD1 TGTGCCAGCAGCTGGCGGACAGGAGCCACCGGGGAGCTGTTTTTT CASSWRTGATGELFF
. 14 TRBJ2-3 TRBV6-1 . TGTGCCAGCAGTGAAGTTTTGGGGCGGAATACGCAGTATTTT CASSEVLGRNTQYF
. 15 TRBJ1-4 TRBV18 . TGTGCCAGCTCCCCGGACGGGGCAACTAATGAAAAACTGTTTTTT CASSPDGATNEKLFF
. 16 TRBJ2-2 TRBV6-1 TRBD2 TGTGCCAGCAGTGCTCGCGGGGGGGCCGGTATCGGGGAGCTGTTTTTT CASSARGGAGIGELFF
. 15 TRBJ2-2 TRBV19 TRBD1 TGTGCCAGTAGAGGGACAGCCGCGAACACCGGGGAGCTGTTTTTT CASRGTAANTGELFF
. 15 TRBJ1-3 TRBV4-2 TRBD1 TGTGCCAGCAGCCAAGACAGGGGGTCTGGAAACACCATATATTTT CASSQDRGSGNTIYF
once 18 TRBJ2-1 TRBV4-2 . TGTGCCAGCAGCCCTGGCTACCAACCGACTCGCATGGTTGTGCTGCAGTTCTTC CASSPGYQPTRMVVLQFF
once 15 TRBJ2-3 TRBV2 TRBD2 TGTGCCAGCAGTGAACTTGGGGGGGTAACAGATACGCAGTATTTT CASSELGGVTDTQYF